The rows below give T cell receptor beta chains drawn from one sample of a study of T cell changes during pregnancy in multiple sclerosis. Some clones are missing from TCRdb's copy, which holds only in-frame ones; the method was immunoSEQ multiplex PCR. This repertoire shows 45,000 to 50,000 clones, around 94% found once; its top ten account for approximately 5.5%. The sample here was CD8+ T cells from peripheral blood mononuclear cells, taken before pregnancy. All receptors derive from a female donor with multiple sclerosis, enrolled in a pregnancy study. The CDR3 runs from the conserved cysteine through the conserved F or W. The D gene is left open where the match is weak. For some rows the clone size is stated as once, few or many, or as a class when expanded; others skip it.

TRBV6-6,TRBJ1-2,-,TRBD1,TGTGCCAGCAGTTACCGGACAGGGGGTTTCTATGGCTACACCTTC,CASSYRTGGFYGYTF
TRBV5-8,TRBJ1-2,-,-,TGTGCCAGCAGCTTGGTGGGCAGACCCTATGGCTACACCTTC,CASSLVGRPYGYTF
TRBV4-3,TRBJ2-1,once,-,TGCGCCAGCAGCCCTAGTGACTACCTCTACAATGAGCAGTTCTTC,CASSPSDYLYNEQFF
TRBV6-6,TRBJ1-2,-,-,TGTGCCAGCAGTTACACGCCTTCCGGTGGCTACACCTTC,CASSYTPSGGYTF
TRBV7-3,TRBJ1-1,-,TRBD1,TGTGCCAGCAGCCTCGACAGGGACACTGAAGCTTTCTTT,CASSLDRDTEAFF
TRBV11-2,TRBJ1-1,-,-,TGTGCCAGCAGCTTAAGCGGCCATGAAGCTTTCTTT,CASSLSGHEAFF
TRBV9,TRBJ2-5,-,TRBD1,TGTGCCAGCAGCCCACGGGACAGCGGTCTACAGACCCAGTACTTC,CASSPRDSGLQTQYF
TRBV7-9,TRBJ1-2,once,-,TGTGCCAGCAGCTTGGCAGGGAATGGCTACACCTTC,CASSLAGNGYTF
TRBV6-1,TRBJ2-7,-,-,TGTGCCGGAGCGCCTGGAGAACTCTACGAGCAGTACTTC,CAGAPGELYEQYF
TRBV19,TRBJ1-2,-,TRBD1,TGTGCCCTCCGGACAGGATCCTTCTACACCTTC,CALRTGSFYTF
TRBV7-9,TRBJ2-7,-,-,TGTGCCAGCAGCTTAGCCCTAGCGAGCGACGAGCAGTACTTC,CASSLALASDEQYF
TRBV19,TRBJ1-1,few,TRBD1,TGTGCCAGTAGTTTTGGACAGGGGTACACTGAAGCTTTCTTT,CASSFGQGYTEAFF
TRBV25-1,TRBJ1-2,-,TRBD1,TGTGCCAGCACAGGGGCACAGGGGGACGTCTATGGCTACACCTTC,CASTGAQGDVYGYTF
TRBV19,TRBJ1-5,-,TRBD1,TGTGCCAGTAGTATCTCTCAGGGGGCGAATCAGCCCCAGCATTTT,CASSISQGANQPQHF